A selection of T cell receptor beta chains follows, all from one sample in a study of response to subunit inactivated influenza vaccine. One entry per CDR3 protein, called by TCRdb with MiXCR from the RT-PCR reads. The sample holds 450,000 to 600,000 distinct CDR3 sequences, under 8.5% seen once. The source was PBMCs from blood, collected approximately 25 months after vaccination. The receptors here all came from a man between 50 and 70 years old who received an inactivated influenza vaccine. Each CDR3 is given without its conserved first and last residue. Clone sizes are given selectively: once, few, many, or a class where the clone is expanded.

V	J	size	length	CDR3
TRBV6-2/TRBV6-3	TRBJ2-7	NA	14	ASSLPAGTGRYEQY
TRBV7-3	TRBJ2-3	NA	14	ASSRGPGTLRDTQY
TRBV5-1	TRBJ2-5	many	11	ASARGGEETQY
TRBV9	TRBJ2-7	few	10	ASSARDYEQY
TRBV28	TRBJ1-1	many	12	ASSPDRTFSEAF
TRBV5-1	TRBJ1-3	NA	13	ASSLRYRSANTIY
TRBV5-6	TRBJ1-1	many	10	ASSFRGTEAF
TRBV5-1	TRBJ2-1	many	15	ASSLGFVAESYNEQF
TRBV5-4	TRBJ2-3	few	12	ASSLGKYTDTQY
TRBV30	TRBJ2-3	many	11	AWMTDGTDTQY
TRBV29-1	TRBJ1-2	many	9	SADRGYGYT
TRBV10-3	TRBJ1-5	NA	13	AISGTGGGNQPQH
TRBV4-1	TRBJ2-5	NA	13	ASSQNPGSGETQY
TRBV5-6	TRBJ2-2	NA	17	ASSLDSLAGGPLSGELF
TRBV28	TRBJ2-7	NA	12	ASSPPLQGDRRH
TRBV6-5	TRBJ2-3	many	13	ASSTGPTGTDTQY
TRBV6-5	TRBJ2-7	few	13	ASSFLGQGAHEQY
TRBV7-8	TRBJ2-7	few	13	ASSPGRAGVYEQY
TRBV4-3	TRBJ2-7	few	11	ASSQDQGAEQY
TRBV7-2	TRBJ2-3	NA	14	ASSSARLWAADTQY
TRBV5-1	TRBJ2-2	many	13	ASSLPVANTGELF
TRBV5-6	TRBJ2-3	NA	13	ASSLAGEGTDTQY
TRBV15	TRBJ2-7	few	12	ATSRVAGDYEQY
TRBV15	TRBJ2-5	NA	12	ATSSRGRRETQY
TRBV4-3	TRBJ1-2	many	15	ASSQEITGGVNYGYT
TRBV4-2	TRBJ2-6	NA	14	ASSQEGDSGANVLT
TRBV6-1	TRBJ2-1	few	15	ASSPPVGKGAHNEQF
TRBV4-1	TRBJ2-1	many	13	ASSQVPREYNEQF
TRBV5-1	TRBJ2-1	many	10	ASSPGDNEQF
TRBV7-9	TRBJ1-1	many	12	ASSLYGVNTEAF
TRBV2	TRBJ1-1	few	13	ASRKAQGRVPEAF
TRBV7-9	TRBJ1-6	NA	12	ASSKNRGGSPLH
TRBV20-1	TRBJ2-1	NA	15	SATDGGALADYNEQS
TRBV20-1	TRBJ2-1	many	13	SARDGLAGGTEQF
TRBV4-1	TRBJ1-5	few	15	ASSSRTLDSNNQPQH
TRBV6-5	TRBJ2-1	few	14	ASSYTGTGSYNEQF
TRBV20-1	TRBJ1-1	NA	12	SATDEGTNTEAF
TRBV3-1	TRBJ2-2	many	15	ASSQDSLAGVTGELF
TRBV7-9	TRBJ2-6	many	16	ASSLGRISFSGANVLT
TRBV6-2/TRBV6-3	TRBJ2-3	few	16	ASRLSTSGRAVGDTQY
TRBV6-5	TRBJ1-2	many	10	ASSLRGYGYT